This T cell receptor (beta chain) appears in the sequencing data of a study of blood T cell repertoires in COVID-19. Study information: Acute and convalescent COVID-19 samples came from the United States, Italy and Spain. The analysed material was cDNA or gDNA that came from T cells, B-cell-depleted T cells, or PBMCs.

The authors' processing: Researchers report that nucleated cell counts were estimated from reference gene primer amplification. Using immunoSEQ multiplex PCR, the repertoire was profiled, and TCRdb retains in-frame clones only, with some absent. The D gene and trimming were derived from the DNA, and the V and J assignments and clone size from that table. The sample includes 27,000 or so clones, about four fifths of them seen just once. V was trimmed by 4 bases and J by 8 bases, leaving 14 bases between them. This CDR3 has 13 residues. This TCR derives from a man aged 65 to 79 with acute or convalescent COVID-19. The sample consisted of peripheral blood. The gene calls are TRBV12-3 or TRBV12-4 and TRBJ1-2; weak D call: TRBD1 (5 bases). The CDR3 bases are TGTGCCAGCAGTTCGGGGGGACTAGGAGGCTACACCTTC. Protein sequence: CASSSGGLGGYTF.